This T cell receptor (beta chain) stems from a study of blood T cells in healthy people across ages. This clonotype was counted at least ten times. The CDR3 spans 12 residues. Germline V gene sequence: CDR1 MDHEN, CDR2 SYDVKM. Trimming removed 7 bases at V and 7 bases at J, with 14 bases between. PCR was performed a second time for about 7 to 12 cycles using a sample-barcoded 5' primer and a J-beta primer mix. TCRdb independently ran MiXCR on the 5' RACE reads; one entry per CDR3 protein. Here the sample spans fewer than 900,000 distinct CDR3 sequences, roughly 40% being singletons. The specimen sequenced was blood. The V and J genes are TRBV28 and TRBJ2-7; possible D gene TRBD1, 5 bases. The receptor was isolated from a man between 18 and 35 years old in good health. The chain's CDR3 is CASNSQGAEQYF. The CDR3 DNA sequence: TGTGCCAGCAATTCCCAAGGGGCGGAGCAGTACTTC.